This T cell receptor beta chain was obtained from a study of blood T cell repertoires in COVID-19. Background on the study: Acute and convalescent COVID-19 samples came from the United States, Italy and Spain. T cells, B-cell-depleted T cells, or PBMCs supplied cDNA or gDNA.

Per the original data handling: Scientists estimated how many nucleated cells there were by amplifying reference gene primers. The assay was immunoSEQ multiplex PCR, and TCRdb's table has in-frame clones only and misses some. V, J and clone size are taken as reported in that table, and D and trimming were inferred from the DNA itself. The table has about 81,000 clones, about 91% seen once. V was trimmed by 4 bases and J by 4 bases, leaving 16 bases between them. This CDR3 spans 15 amino acids. The germline CDR1 and CDR2 sequences are LGHNA and YSLEER. On this clone: Other nucleotide sequences in the sample specify the same CDR3.

The sample was peripheral blood. J is TRBJ1-2 and V is TRBV4-3, with D perhaps TRBD1 (5 bases). The clonotype was recovered from a man in his 70s with active or convalescent COVID-19. The CDR3, as DNA: TGCGCCAGCAGCCCTCGCGAGGGACTAATCTATGGCTACACCTTC. This translates into CASSPREGLIYGYTF.